A single sample is the source of the 6 T cell receptor beta chains below, sequenced in a study of beta chain features in type 1 diabetes. cDNA synthesis used the whole RNA isolate, giving expressed TCRB sequences. Sequencing was performed with immunoSEQ multiplex PCR; in TCRdb, only in-frame clones are kept and a portion is missing. The sample contains roughly 150,000 clones, 7.5% to 9.5% of which appear only once. Regarding the study as a whole: In every one of the four CD4+ subsets, TCRB CDR3s were moderately but significantly shorter in Type 1 diabetes patients.

Their antigens remain unidentified. Sequencing was performed on central memory CD4+ T cells from blood. These receptors came from a woman aged 18-29 years with type 1 diabetes.

Only a few counts were recorded for this clone. The rearrangement uses TRBV10-3 and TRBJ1-1, with a weak D call TRBD1 (6 bases). This CDR3 region has 16 residues. Trimming left V 0 bases short and J 6 bases short, with 17 bases between. CDR1 is ENHRY, CDR2 SYGVKD, per germline. The CDR3 nucleotides read TGTGCCATCAGTGAGTCTTGGGGGGGCGGAGACGCTGAAGCTTTCTTT. Translated, it gives CAISESWGGGDAEAFF.

The chain uses TRBV7-3 and TRBJ2-2; tentatively, D is TRBD1 (6 bases). CDR3 size: 16 residues. Trimming stripped 1 base from V and 1 base from J, with 10 bases between. Germline lookup yields CDR1 SGHTA and CDR2 FQGTGA. The CDR3 region has the DNA TGTGCCAGCAGCTTAAGGGCAGGGGTGAACACCGGGGAGCTGTTTTTT. It yields the protein CASSLRAGVNTGELFF.

This clone was seen more than once but under ten times. Germline and junction disagree at one end, which may indicate a read error. The J gene is TRBJ2-4, the V gene TRBV5-1, with 12 bases matching TRBD2. This CDR3 region has 14 residues. Per germline, CDR1 SGHRS and CDR2 YFSETQ. DNA for the CDR3: TGCGCCAGCAGCTTGGAGACTAGCGGGAGTTTAATCTTCTTC. Translated, it gives CASSLETSGSLIFF.

The sample holds a few counts of this clone. The chain uses TRBV7-9 and TRBJ1-2; 9 nucleotides line up with TRBD1. The CDR3 has 14 residues. Germline CDR1 SEHNR, CDR2 FQNEAQ (reference sequence). V was pared by 5 bases and J by 6 bases, with 7 bases of the junction left unmatched. The CDR3 DNA reads as TGTGCCAGCAGCCCGACGGGACAGGGTGATGGCTACACCTTC. Protein: CASSPTGQGDGYTF.

V is TRBV19 and J is TRBJ2-1; 10 positions match TRBD1. V lost 5 bases and J lost 2; bases outside the gene matches: 0. The CDR3 contains 14 residues. CDR1 and CDR2 (germline): LNHDA, SQIVND (reference sequence). The CDR3 sequence is CASSDRGPYNEQFF. The CDR3 DNA is TGTGCCAGTAGTGACAGGGGGCCCTACAATGAGCAGTTCTTC.

CDR3 residues: CASSPSGSGYNEQFF. CDR3 bases: TGTGCCAGCAGTCCTAGCGGGAGCGGCTACAATGAGCAGTTCTTC. The rearrangement joins TRBV28 to TRBJ2-1; TRBD2 matches 10 bases. CDR1 is MDHEN, CDR2 SYDVKM, per germline. After removal of 5 bases from V and 3 bases from J, the junction contained 4 bases not matched to a gene. The CDR3 loop spans 15 amino acids.